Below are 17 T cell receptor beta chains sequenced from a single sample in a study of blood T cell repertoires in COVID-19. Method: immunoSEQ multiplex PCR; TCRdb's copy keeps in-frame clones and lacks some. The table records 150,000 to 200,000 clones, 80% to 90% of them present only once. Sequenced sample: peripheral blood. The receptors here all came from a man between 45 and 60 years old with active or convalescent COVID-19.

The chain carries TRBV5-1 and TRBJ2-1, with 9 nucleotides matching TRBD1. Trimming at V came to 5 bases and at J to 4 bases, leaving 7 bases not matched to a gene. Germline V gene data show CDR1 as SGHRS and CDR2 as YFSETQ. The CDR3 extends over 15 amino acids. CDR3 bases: TGCGCCAGCAGTTCGGGACAGGGCGTTTACAATGAGCAGTTCTTC. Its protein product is CASSSGQGVYNEQFF.

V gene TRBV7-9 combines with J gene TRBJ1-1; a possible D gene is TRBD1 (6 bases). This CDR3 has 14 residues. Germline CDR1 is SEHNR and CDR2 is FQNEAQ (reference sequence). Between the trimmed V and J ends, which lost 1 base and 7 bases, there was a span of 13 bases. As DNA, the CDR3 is TGTGCCAGCAGCTTAGAAGGGGGATCTGGTGAAGCTTTCTTT. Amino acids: CASSLEGGSGEAFF.

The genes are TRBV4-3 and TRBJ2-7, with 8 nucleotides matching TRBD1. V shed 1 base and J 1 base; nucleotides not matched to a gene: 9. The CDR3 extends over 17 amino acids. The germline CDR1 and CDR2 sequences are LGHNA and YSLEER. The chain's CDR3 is CASSQGLAGGASYEQYF. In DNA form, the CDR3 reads TGCGCCAGCAGCCAAGGCTTAGCAGGGGGCGCATCCTACGAGCAGTACTTC.

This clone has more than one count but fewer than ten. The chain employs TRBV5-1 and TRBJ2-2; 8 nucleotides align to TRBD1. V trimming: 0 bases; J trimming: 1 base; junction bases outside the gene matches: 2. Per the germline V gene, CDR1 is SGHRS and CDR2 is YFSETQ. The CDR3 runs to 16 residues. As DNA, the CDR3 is TGCGCCAGCAGCTTGGACGGGACAGGGAACACCGGGGAGCTGTTTTTT. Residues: CASSLDGTGNTGELFF. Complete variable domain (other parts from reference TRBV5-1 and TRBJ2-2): KAGVTQTPRYLIKTRGQQVTLSCSPISGHRSVSWYQQTPGQGLQFLFEYFSETQRNKGNFPGRFSGRQFSNSRSEMNVSTLELGDSALYLCASSLDGTGNTGELFFGEGSRLTVL.

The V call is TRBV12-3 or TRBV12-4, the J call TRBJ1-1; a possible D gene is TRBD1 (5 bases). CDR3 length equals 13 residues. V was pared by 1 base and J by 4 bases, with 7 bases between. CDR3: CASSLVGGTEAFF. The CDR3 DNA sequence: TGTGCCAGCAGTTTAGTGGGGGGCACTGAAGCTTTCTTT.

The CDR3, as DNA: TGTGCCAGCAGCTTAGGCAGGGGCACAGATACGCAGTATTTT. It encodes CASSLGRGTDTQYF. V is TRBV11-3 and J is TRBJ2-3, with a tentative D call TRBD1 (5 bases). Germline V gene sequence: CDR1 SGHNT, CDR2 YENEEA. V was pared by 1 base and J by 1 base, with 6 bases between. The CDR3 extends over 14 amino acids.

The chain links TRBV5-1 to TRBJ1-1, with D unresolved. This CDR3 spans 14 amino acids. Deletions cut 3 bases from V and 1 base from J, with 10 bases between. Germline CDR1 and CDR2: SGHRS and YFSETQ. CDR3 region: CASSSKLPNTEAFF. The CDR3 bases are TGCGCCAGCAGCTCCAAACTCCCGAACACTGAAGCTTTCTTT.

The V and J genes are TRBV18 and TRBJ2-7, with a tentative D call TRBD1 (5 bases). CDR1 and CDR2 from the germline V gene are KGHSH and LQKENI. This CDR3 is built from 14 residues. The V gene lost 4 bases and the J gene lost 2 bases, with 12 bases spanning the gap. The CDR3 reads CASSLGAETYEQYF. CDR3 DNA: TGTGCCAGCTCACTTGGGGCCGAGACCTACGAGCAGTACTTC.

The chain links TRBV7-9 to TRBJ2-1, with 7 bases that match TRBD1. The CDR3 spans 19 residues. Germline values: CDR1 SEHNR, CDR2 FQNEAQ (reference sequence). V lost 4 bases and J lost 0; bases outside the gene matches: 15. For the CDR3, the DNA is TGTGCCAGCAGCTCCCTCGGGGTGACAGGGTACAGCTCCTACAATGAGCAGTTCTTC. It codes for CASSSLGVTGYSSYNEQFF.

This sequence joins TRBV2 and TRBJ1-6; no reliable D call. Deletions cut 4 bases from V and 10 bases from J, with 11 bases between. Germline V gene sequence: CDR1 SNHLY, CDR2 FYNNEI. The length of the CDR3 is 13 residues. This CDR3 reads CASSGQPGSPLHF. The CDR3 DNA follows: TGTGCCAGCAGTGGCCAGCCGGGGTCACCCCTCCACTTT.

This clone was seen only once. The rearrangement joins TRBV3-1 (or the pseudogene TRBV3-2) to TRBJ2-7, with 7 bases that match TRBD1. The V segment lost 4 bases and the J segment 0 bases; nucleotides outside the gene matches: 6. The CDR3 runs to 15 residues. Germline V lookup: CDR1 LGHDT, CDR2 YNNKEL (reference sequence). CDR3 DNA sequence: TGTGCCAGCAGCCCCCCGACAGGGAACTCCTACGAGCAGTACTTC. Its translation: CASSPPTGNSYEQYF.

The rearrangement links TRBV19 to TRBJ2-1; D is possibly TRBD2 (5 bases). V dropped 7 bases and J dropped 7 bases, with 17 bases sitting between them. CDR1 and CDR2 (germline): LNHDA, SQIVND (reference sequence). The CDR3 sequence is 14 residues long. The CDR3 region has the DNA TGTGCCAGTACCCCGGAAGGCGGAGGTAATGAGCAGTTCTTC. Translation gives CASTPEGGGNEQFF.

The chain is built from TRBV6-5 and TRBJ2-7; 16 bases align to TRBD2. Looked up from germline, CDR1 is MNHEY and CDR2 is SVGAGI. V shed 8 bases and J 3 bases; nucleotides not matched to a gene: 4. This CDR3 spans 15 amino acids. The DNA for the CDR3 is TGTGCCAGCGGGGGACTAGCGGGAGGGATCTACGAGCAGTACTTC. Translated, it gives CASGGLAGGIYEQYF.

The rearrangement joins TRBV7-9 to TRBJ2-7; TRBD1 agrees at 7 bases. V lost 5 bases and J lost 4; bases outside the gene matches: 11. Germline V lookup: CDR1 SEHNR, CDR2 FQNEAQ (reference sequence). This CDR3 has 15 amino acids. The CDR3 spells CASSQLSDRAYEQYF. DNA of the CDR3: TGTGCCAGCAGCCAACTTAGTGACAGGGCTTACGAGCAGTACTTC. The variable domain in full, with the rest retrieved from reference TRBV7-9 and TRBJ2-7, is DTGVSQNPRHKITKRGQNVTFRCDPISEHNRLYWYRQTLGQGPEFLTYFQNEAQLEKSRLLSDRFSAERPKGSFSTLEIQRTEQGDSAMYLCASSQLSDRAYEQYFGPGTRLTVT.

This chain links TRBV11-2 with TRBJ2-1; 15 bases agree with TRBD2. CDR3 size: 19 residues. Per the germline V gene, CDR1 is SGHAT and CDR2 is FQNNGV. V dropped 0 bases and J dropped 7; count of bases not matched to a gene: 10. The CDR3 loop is CASSLDRGTSGRLLNEQFF. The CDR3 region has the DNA TGTGCCAGCAGCTTAGATCGAGGGACTAGCGGGAGGTTGTTGAATGAGCAGTTCTTC.

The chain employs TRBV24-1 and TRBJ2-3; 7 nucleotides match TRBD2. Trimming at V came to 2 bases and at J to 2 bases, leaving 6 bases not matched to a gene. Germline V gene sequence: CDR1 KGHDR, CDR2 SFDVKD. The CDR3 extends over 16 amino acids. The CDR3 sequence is CATSDWASGNTDTQYF. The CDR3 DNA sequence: TGTGCCACCAGTGATTGGGCTAGCGGCAACACAGATACGCAGTATTTT.

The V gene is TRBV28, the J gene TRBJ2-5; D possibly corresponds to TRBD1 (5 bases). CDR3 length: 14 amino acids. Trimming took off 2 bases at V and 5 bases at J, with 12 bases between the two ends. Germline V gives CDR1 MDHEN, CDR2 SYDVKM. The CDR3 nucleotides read TGTGCCAGCAGTTTACCCGGCAGGGCGGAGACCCAGTACTTC. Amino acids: CASSLPGRAETQYF. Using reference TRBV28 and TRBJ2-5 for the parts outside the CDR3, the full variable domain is DVKVTQSSRYLVKRTGEKVFLECVQDMDHENMFWYRQDPGLGLRLIYFSYDVKMKEKGDIPEGYSVSREKKERFSLILESASTNQTSMYLCASSLPGRAETQYFGPGTRLLVL.